A selection of T cell receptor beta chains follows, all from one sample in a study of regulatory T cells in long-lasting Graves disease. Via MiXCR, TCRdb re-called the multiplex PCR reads, giving one row per CDR3 protein. The sample holds over 650,000 distinct CDR3 sequences; approximately 29% are singletons and the top ten take roughly 46%. The sequenced sample was peripheral blood mononuclear cells (PBMCs), obtained when the disease was refractory, from a patient treated with antithyroid drugs. All receptors derive from a female donor with Graves disease. Each CDR3 is given with its conserved first and last residue. A D gene is named only where the DNA matches it firmly. A row's size may be missing; if present it is once, few, many or a size class.

j_call clone_size v_call d_call cdr3_nt cdr3_aa
TRBJ2-2 . TRBV27 . TGTGCCAGCAGTTTAGTCCCCAGGGTATCCGGGGAGCTGTTTTTT CASSLVPRVSGELFF
TRBJ2-7 . TRBV4-2 . TGTGCCAGCAGCCAAGTCATAGGGGCTTGGCAGTACTTC CASSQVIGAWQYF
TRBJ2-5 many TRBV12-3/TRBV12-4 . TGTGCCAGCAGTCAGGACCCTTGGGAGACCCAGTACTTC CASSQDPWETQYF
TRBJ2-7 many TRBV2 . TGTGCCAGCAAACTGGCTGTCGAGCAGTACTTC CASKLAVEQYF
TRBJ1-2 few TRBV9 . TGTGCCAGCAGCCCAAGTCCGGCGCAGCACTATGGCTACACCTTC CASSPSPAQHYGYTF
TRBJ1-1 hyperexpanded TRBV7-3 . TGTGCCAGCAGCCTCATGGGGGGCACTGAAGCTTTCTTT CASSLMGGTEAFF
TRBJ1-1 . TRBV30 . TGTGCCTGGAGTGCAAGGGTTGACACTGAAGCTTTCTTT CAWSARVDTEAFF
TRBJ1-1 many TRBV11-2 . TGTGCCAGCAGCCCGGACACTATGAACACTGAAGCTTTCTTT CASSPDTMNTEAFF
TRBJ1-2 few TRBV2 . TGTGCCAGCAGTGAATGGGGCGCTAACTATGGCTACACCTTC CASSEWGANYGYTF
TRBJ1-1 . TRBV6-2/TRBV6-3 . TGTGCCAGCAGTTACTCCTGGTCTACTGCCCAACCCGCCGCTTTCTTT CASSYSWSTAQPAAFF
TRBJ2-7 few TRBV11-2 TRBD2 TGTGCCAGCACACCCAGGGGTAGCGGGATTCGAAACTACGAGCAGTACTTC CASTPRGSGIRNYEQYF
TRBJ2-5 once TRBV5-5 . TGCGCCAGCAGCCAAACCCCAGGGGCAGAGACCCAGTACTTC CASSQTPGAETQYF
TRBJ1-1 many TRBV6-5 . TGTGCCAGCAGTTACTCGAATGGGAACACTGAAGCTTTCTTT CASSYSNGNTEAFF
TRBJ2-7 . TRBV7-2 TRBD2 TGTGCCAGCAGCCCGCCAGGGACTAGCGGTTACGAGCAGTACTTC CASSPPGTSGYEQYF
TRBJ2-2 once TRBV9 TRBD2 TGTGCCAGCAGCACTAGCGGGAGAGAGCCCGGGGAGCTGTTTTTT CASSTSGREPGELFF
TRBJ1-2 . TRBV6-2/TRBV6-3 TRBD1 TGTGCCAGCCCCCGGACAGGGGGATTTGGCTACACCTTC CASPRTGGFGYTF
TRBJ2-2 many TRBV12-3/TRBV12-4 TRBD1 TGTGCCACCGCCTCGGACAGGGTGGGGATCACCGGGGAGCTGTTTTTT CATASDRVGITGELFF
TRBJ1-2 few TRBV3-1 . TGTGCCAGCAGCCAAGCGAACGACTATGGCTACACCTTC CASSQANDYGYTF
TRBJ1-1 few TRBV29-1 . TGCAGCGCGGGACGGGGGGATGGCACTGAAGCTTTCTTT CSAGRGDGTEAFF
TRBJ2-7 . TRBV20-1 TRBD2 TGCAGTGCTAGTAAGACTAGCGGGATGTACGAGCAGTACTTC CSASKTSGMYEQYF
TRBJ2-7 . TRBV5-1 . TGCGCCAGCAGCTTGGGCAGGGTGACCTACGAGCAGTACTTC CASSLGRVTYEQYF
TRBJ1-6 . TRBV15 . TGTGCCACCAGCAGAGATCGTAGGGGAGTGGGACCACCCCTCCACTTT CATSRDRRGVGPPLHF
TRBJ1-1 few TRBV18 TRBD1 TGTGCCAGCTCACCCCCAACCCAGGGGGGCACTGAAGCTTTCTTT CASSPPTQGGTEAFF
TRBJ1-2 few TRBV3-1 . TGTGCCAGCAGCCAAGATAAGGGGACTGGCTACACCTTC CASSQDKGTGYTF
TRBJ2-5 . TRBV11-2 . TGTGCCAGCAGCAATTATGGGGGAGAGACCCAGTACTTC CASSNYGGETQYF
TRBJ1-2 . TRBV12-3/TRBV12-4 . TGTGCCAGCAGTTTACACAGGGCGGCTGGCTACACCTTC CASSLHRAAGYTF
TRBJ1-4 few TRBV29-1 TRBD1 TGCAGCGTGGCCAACCCGGGACAGGGGTATGAAAAACTGTTTTTT CSVANPGQGYEKLFF
TRBJ1-1 . TRBV5-1 . TGCGCCAGCAACCCGGACCAGAACACTGAAGCTTTCTTT CASNPDQNTEAFF
TRBJ2-6 few TRBV7-6 . TGTGCCAGCAGCCCCAGCCCTGGGGCCAACGTCCTGACTTTC CASSPSPGANVLTF
TRBJ1-2 few TRBV29-1 . TGCAGCGTTGGACATCGGGGGTTCGCTAACTATGGCTACACCTTC CSVGHRGFANYGYTF
TRBJ1-2 many TRBV30 TRBD1 TGTGCCTGGATGGACAGGGGGCGGACATATGGCTACACCTTC CAWMDRGRTYGYTF
TRBJ2-7 . TRBV10-1 . TGCGCCAGCAGTGACAGGACCGGCGAGCAGTACTTC CASSDRTGEQYF
TRBJ2-7 . TRBV20-1 . TGCAGTGCTCTCCGGACCTACGAGCAGTACTTC CSALRTYEQYF
TRBJ1-3 . TRBV5-1 . TGCGCCAGCAGCACGACCCTGGGGTCAGTCTCTGGAAACACCATATATTTT CASSTTLGSVSGNTIYF
TRBJ1-2 few TRBV27 . TGTGCCAGCAGTCCCTGGGGCGGGGCGGGGGGCTACACCTTC CASSPWGGAGGYTF
TRBJ1-1 . TRBV6-1 . TGTGCCAGCACCGGGAATTCAGGAACTGAAGCTTTCTTT CASTGNSGTEAFF
TRBJ2-7 many TRBV28 . TGTGCCAGCAGTCCGGCGGCGGCCCCCTACGAGCAGTACTTC CASSPAAAPYEQYF